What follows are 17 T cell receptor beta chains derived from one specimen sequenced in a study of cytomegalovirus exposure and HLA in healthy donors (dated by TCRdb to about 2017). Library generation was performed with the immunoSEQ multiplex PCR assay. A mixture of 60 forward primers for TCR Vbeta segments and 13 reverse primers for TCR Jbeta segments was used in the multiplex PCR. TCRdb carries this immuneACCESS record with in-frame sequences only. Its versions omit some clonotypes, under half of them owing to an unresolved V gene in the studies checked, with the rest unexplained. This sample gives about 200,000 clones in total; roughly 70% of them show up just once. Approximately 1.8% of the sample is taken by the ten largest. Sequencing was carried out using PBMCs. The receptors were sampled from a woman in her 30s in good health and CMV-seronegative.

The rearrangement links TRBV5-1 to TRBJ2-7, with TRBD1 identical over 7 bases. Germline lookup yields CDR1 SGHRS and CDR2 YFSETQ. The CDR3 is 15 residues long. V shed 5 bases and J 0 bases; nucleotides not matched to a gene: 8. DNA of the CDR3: TGCGCCAGCAGTTCGTTTCCAGGGGGCTCCTACGAGCAGTACTTC. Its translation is CASSSFPGGSYEQYF. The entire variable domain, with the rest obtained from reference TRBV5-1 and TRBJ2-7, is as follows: KAGVTQTPRYLIKTRGQQVTLSCSPISGHRSVSWYQQTPGQGLQFLFEYFSETQRNKGNFPGRFSGRQFSNSRSEMNVSTLELGDSALYLCASSSFPGGSYEQYFGPGTRLTVT.

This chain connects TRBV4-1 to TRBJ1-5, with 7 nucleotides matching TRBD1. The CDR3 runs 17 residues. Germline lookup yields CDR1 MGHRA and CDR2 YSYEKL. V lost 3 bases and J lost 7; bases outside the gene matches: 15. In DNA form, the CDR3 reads TGCGCCAGCAGCCATTCAAGTGCGGGACAGAAAGGCCAGCCCCAGCATTTT. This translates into CASSHSSAGQKGQPQHF.

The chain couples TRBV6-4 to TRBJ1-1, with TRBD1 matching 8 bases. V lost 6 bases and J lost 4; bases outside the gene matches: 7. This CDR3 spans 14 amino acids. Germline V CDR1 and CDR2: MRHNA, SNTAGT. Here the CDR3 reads CASRVDRDGTEAFF. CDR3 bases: TGTGCCAGCAGGGTGGACAGGGACGGCACTGAAGCTTTCTTT.

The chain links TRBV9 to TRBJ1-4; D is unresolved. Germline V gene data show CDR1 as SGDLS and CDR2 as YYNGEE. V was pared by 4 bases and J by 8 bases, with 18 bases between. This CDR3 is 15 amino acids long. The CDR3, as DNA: TGTGCCAGCAGCCCGAGTGGGCACTTAACCGAAAAACTGTTTTTT. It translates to CASSPSGHLTEKLFF.

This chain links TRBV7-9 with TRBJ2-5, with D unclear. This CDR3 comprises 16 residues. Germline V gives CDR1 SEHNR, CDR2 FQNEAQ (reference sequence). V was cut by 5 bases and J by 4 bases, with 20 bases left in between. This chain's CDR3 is CASSPSRLGLGETQYF. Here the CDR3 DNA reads TGTGCCAGCAGCCCCTCTCGACTCGGTTTGGGAGAGACCCAGTACTTC.

This CDR3 reads CASSRQGADTQYF. The CDR3, as DNA: TGTGCCAGTAGCCGACAGGGCGCAGATACGCAGTATTTT. The V and J genes are TRBV19 and TRBJ2-3; 7 bases are shared with TRBD1. CDR3 length: 13 residues. Germline CDR1 and CDR2: LNHDA and SQIVND (reference sequence). Trimming took 6 bases from V and 4 from J; bases not matched to a gene: 4.

CDR3 residues: CASSRDRTYEQYF. The DNA for the CDR3 is TGTGCCAGCAGCCGGGACAGGACCTACGAGCAGTACTTC. The V gene is TRBV2, the J gene TRBJ2-7; TRBD1 matches at 8 bases. This CDR3 has 13 residues. Germline loops: CDR1 SNHLY, CDR2 FYNNEI. The ends lost 6 bases at V and 2 bases at J; junction bases unmatched: 3.

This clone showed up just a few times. CDR3 region: CASTSKAGEQYF. The CDR3 DNA reads as TGTGCCAGCACCTCAAAGGCGGGGGAGCAGTACTTC. The chain couples TRBV7-9 to TRBJ2-7; tentative D call: TRBD2 (6 bases). This CDR3 is 12 amino acids long. In germline, CDR1 is SEHNR, CDR2 FQNEAQ (reference sequence). V lost 7 bases and J 7 bases, leaving 14 bases between the germline ends.

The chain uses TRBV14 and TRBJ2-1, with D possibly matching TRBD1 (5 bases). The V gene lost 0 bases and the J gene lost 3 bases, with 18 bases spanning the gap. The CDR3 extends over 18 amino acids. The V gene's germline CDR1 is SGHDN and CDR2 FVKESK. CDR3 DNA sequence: TGTGCCAGCAGCCAAGAAGAAAGGGCACGCAGGGTCTACAATGAGCAGTTCTTC. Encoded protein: CASSQEERARRVYNEQFF.

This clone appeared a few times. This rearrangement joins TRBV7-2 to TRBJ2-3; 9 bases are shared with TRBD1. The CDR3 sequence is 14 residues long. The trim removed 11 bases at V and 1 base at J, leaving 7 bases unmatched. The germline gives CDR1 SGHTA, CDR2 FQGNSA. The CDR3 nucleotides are TGTGCCGGATCAACAGGGGGCGGCACAGATACGCAGTATTTT. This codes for CAGSTGGGTDTQYF.

This CDR3 is CASSPPAGQGYNEKLFF. CDR3 DNA sequence: TGTGCCAGCAGCCCACCCGCCGGACAGGGCTATAATGAAAAACTGTTTTTT. This rearrangement joins TRBV7-9 to TRBJ1-4, with 8 bases matching TRBD1. Unmatched junction bases numbered 12, after V lost 5 bases and J lost 4 bases. This CDR3 is built from 17 residues. CDR1 SEHNR and CDR2 FQNEAQ come from the germline V gene (reference sequence).

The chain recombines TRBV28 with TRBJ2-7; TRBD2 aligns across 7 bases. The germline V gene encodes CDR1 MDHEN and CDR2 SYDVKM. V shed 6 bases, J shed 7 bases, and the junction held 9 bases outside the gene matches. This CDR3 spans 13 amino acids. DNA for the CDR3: TGTGCCAGCAGCCTCGCCGGGGGGATAGAGCAGTACTTC. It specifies CASSLAGGIEQYF.

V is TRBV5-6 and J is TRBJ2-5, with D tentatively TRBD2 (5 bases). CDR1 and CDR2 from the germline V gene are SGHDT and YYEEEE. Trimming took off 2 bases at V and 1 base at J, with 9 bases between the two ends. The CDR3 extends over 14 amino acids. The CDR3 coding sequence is TGTGCCAGCAGCTTCCCGGGATCCCAAGAGACCCAGTACTTC. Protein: CASSFPGSQETQYF.

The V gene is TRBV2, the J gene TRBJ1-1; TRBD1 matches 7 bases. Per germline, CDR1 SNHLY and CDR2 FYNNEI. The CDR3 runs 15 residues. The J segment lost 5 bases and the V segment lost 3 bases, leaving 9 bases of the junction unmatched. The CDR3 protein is CASSEGFTGDTEAFF. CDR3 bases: TGTGCCAGCAGTGAGGGATTTACAGGGGATACTGAAGCTTTCTTT.

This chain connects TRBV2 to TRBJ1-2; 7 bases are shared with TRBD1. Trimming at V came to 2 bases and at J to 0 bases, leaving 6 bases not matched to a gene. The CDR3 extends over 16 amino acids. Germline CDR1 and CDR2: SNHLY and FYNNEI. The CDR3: CASSEWGRGTNYGYTF. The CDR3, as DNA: TGTGCCAGCAGTGAATGGGGCAGGGGGACTAACTATGGCTACACCTTC.

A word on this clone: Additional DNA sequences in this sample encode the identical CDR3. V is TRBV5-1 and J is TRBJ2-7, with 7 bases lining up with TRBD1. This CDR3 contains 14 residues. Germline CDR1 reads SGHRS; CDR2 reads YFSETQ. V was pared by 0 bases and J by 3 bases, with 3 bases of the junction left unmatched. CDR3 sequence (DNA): TGCGCCAGCAGCTTGGGACAGGGTGGCTACGAGCAGTACTTC. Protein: CASSLGQGGYEQYF.

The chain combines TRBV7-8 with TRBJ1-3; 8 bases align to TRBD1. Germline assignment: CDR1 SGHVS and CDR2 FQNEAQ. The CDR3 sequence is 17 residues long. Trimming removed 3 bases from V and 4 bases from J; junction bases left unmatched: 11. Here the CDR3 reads CASSFSSAGGRGNTIYF. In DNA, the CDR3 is TGTGCCAGCAGCTTTTCCTCGGCAGGGGGCCGGGGAAACACCATATATTTT.